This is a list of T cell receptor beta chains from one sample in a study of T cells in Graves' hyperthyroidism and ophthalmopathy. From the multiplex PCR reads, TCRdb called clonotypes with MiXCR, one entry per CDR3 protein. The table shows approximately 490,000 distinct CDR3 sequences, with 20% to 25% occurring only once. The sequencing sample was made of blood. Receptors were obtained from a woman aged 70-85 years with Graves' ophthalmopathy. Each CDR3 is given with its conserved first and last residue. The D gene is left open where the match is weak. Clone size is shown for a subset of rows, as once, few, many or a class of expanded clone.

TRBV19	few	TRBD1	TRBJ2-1	TGTGCCAGTAGGTACAGGGGCCTCTCCTACAATGAGCAGTTCTTC	CASRYRGLSYNEQFF
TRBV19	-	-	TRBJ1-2	TGTGCCAGTAGTCAAAATCTCCAGGGATACGGCTACACCTTC	CASSQNLQGYGYTF
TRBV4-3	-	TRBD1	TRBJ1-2	TGCGCCAGCAGCCGAACAGGGGGCAATGGCTACACCTTC	CASSRTGGNGYTF
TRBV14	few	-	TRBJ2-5	TGTGCCAGCAGCCAAGATCGGTGGAAGTCGGAGACCCAGTACTTC	CASSQDRWKSETQYF
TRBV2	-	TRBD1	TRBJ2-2	TGTGCCAGCGCCCGGGACAGGGGGCCGGGCACCGGGGAGCTGTTTTTT	CASARDRGPGTGELFF
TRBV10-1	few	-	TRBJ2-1	TGCGCCAGCAGCTGGACAGTTGGAGGCTACAATGAGCAGTTCTTC	CASSWTVGGYNEQFF
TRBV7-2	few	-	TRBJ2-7	TGTGCCAGCAGCTTAGTCTCTGGACTACTTCCCTACGAGCAGTACTTC	CASSLVSGLLPYEQYF
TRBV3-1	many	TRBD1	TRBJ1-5	TGTGCCAGCAGCCCGACAGGGGGCTCTAATCAGCCCCAGCATTTT	CASSPTGGSNQPQHF
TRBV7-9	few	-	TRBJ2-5	TGTGCCAGCAGCTTATATCCGAGTGGGGAGACCCAGTACTTC	CASSLYPSGETQYF
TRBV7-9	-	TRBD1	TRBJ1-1	TGTGCCAGCAGCCTCCACCTCCGGACAGGCTCGCTACGGGACACTGAAGCTTTCTTT	CASSLHLRTGSLRDTEAFF
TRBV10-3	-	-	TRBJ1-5	TGTGCCATCAGTGAGTCTAAAAGAAATCAGCCCCAGCATTTT	CAISESKRNQPQHF
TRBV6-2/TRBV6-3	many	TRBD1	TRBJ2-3	TGTGCCAGCAGATCCATCGACAGGGGGCTCGATACGCAGTATTTT	CASRSIDRGLDTQYF
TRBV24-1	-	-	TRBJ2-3	TGTGCCACCAGTGATTGGTACGGGAAGCAGGTCGCAGATACGCAGTATTTT	CATSDWYGKQVADTQYF
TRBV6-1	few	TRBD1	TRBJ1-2	TGTGCCAGCGGGGGGACAGGGGCCGTCTATGGCTACACCTTC	CASGGTGAVYGYTF
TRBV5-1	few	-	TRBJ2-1	TGCGCCAGCAGCGCGGACCCACAGTTGGGCTACAATGAGCAGTTCTTC	CASSADPQLGYNEQFF
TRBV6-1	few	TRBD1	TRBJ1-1	TGTGCCAGCAGTGCCCTAACAGGGGGGGGCACTGAAGCTTTCTTT	CASSALTGGGTEAFF
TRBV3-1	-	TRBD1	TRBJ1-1	TGTGCCAGCAGCCAGACTCCAGGGGGCGCGAACACTGAAGCTTTCTTT	CASSQTPGGANTEAFF
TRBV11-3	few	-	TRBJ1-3	TGTGCCAGCAGCCCGGTATCGGGAACCGAAGGAAACACCATATATTTT	CASSPVSGTEGNTIYF
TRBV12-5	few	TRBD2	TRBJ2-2	TGTGCTAGTGGTTTGCCCCGGACTAGCGGGAACACCGGGGAGCTGTTTTTT	CASGLPRTSGNTGELFF
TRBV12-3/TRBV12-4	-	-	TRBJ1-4	TGTGCCAGCAGTTTAGGACACGGTAATGAAAAACTGTTTTTT	CASSLGHGNEKLFF
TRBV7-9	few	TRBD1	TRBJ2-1	TGTGCCAGCAGCCCTGTACTGGGACAGGGCAAAGGCGATGAGCAGTTCTTC	CASSPVLGQGKGDEQFF
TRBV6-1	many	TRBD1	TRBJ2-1	TGTGCCAGCAGTCCGGACAGGGGGCGCATTGAGCAGTTCTTC	CASSPDRGRIEQFF